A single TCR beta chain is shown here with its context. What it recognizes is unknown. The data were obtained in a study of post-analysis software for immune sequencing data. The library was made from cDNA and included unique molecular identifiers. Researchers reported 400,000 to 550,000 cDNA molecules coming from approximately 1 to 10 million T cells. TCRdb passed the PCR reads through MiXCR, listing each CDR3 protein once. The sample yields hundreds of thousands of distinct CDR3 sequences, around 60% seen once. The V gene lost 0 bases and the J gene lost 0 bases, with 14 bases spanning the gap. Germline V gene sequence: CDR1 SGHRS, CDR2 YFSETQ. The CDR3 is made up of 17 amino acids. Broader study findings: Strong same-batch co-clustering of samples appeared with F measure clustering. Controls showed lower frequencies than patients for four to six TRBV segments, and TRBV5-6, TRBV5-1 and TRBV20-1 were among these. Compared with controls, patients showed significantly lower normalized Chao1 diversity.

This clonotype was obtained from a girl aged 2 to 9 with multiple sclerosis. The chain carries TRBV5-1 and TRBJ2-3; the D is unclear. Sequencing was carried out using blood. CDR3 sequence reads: CASSLAPRDISTDTQYF. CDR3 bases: TGCGCCAGCAGCTTGGCCCCAAGGGATATTAGCACAGATACGCAGTATTTT.